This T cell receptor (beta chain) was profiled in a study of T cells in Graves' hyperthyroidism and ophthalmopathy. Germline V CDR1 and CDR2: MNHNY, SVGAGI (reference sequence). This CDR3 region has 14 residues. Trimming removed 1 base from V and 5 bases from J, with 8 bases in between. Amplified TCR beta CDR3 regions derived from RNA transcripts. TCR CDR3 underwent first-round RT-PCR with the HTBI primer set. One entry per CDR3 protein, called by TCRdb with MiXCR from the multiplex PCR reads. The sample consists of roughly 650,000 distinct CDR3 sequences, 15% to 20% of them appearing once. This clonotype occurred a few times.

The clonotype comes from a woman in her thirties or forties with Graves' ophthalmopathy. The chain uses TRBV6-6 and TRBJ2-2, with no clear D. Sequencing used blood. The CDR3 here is CASSYFGDTGELFF. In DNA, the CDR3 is TGTGCCAGCAGTTACTTTGGTGATACCGGGGAGCTGTTTTTT.